These 5 T cell receptor beta chains were sequenced from one sample in a study of control samples from healthy donors and cancer patients. Generated by immunoSEQ multiplex PCR, the TCRdb table keeps only in-frame clones and is missing some. This table has under 90,000 clones, approximately 92% appearing once. Material for sequencing was blood. The receptors derive from a woman aged 60-70 years in good health.

V is TRBV18 and J is TRBJ2-5; D gene unclear. With 0 bases removed from V and 4 bases from J, the gap between germline ends came to 9 bases. Germline CDR1 is KGHSH and CDR2 is LQKENI. The CDR3 length is 14 residues. The CDR3: CASSPPQVRETQYF. The CDR3 bases are TGTGCCAGCTCACCACCGCAGGTGCGAGAGACCCAGTACTTC.

This chain uses TRBV28 with TRBJ1-2, with 10 bases aligning to TRBD1. This CDR3 is 15 amino acids long. Germline V gives CDR1 MDHEN, CDR2 SYDVKM. Unmatched junction bases numbered 10, after V lost 4 bases and J lost 8 bases. The CDR3 spells CASSYSSGTGVGYTF. For the CDR3, the DNA is TGTGCCAGCAGTTACTCAAGCGGGACAGGGGTGGGCTACACCTTC.

The V call is TRBV4-2, the J call TRBJ2-4; 7 bases match TRBD2. With V trimmed by 4 bases and J by 5 bases, 5 bases remained unmatched. CDR3 size: 14 residues. Per the germline V gene, CDR1 is LGHNA and CDR2 is YNFKEQ. This CDR3 is CASSPPAGENIQYF. CDR3 nucleotide sequence: TGTGCCAGCAGCCCGCCGGCGGGGGAAAACATTCAGTACTTC.

The chain couples TRBV6-5 to TRBJ1-2; D is unclear. Germline-derived CDR1 and CDR2 are MNHEY and SVGAGI. This CDR3 region has 15 residues. V was trimmed by 5 bases and J by 5 bases, leaving 18 bases between them. CDR3 amino acids: CASSRYGGYVYGYTF. In DNA, the CDR3 is TGTGCCAGCAGTAGATACGGAGGGTACGTGTATGGCTACACCTTC.

The chain is built from TRBV3-1 (or the pseudogene TRBV3-2) and TRBJ2-4; 12 bases map to TRBD1. This CDR3 contains 16 residues. Germline V gene lookup returns CDR1 LGHDT and CDR2 YNNKEL (reference sequence). Unmatched junction bases numbered 6, after V lost 0 bases and J lost 9 bases. CDR3 nucleotide sequence: TGTGCCAGCAGCCAAGATGGGGGACAGGGGGCCGGCATTCAGTACTTC. It codes for CASSQDGGQGAGIQYF.